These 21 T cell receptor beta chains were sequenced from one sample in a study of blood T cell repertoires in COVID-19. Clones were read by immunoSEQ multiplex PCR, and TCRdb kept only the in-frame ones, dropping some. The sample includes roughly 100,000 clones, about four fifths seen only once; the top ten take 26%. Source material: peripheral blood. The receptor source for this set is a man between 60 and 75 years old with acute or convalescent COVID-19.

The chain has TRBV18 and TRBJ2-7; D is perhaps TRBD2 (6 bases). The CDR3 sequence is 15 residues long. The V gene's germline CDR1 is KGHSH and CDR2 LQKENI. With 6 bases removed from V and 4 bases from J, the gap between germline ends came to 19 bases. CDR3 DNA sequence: TGTGCCAGCTCCCTTCAGCCGGGAGCCTCTTACGAGCAGTACGTC. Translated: CASSLQPGASYEQYV.

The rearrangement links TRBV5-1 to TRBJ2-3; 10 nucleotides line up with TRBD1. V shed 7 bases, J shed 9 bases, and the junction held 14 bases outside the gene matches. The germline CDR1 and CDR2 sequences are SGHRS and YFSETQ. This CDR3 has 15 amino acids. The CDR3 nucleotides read TGCGCCAGCTCCGGGACAGGGGTCCGGGAGGGCACGCAGTATTTT. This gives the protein CASSGTGVREGTQYF.

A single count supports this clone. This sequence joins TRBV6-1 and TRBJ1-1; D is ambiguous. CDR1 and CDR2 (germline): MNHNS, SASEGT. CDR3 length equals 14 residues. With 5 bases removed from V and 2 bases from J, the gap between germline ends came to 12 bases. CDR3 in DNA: TGTGCCAGCAGTTTGGAGGGTTTTAACACTGAAGCTTTCTTT. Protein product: CASSLEGFNTEAFF.

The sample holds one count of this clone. CDR3 residues: CSVGSVAGRSYNEQFF. The CDR3 region has the DNA TGCAGCGTTGGGTCAGTGGCGGGCCGCTCCTACAATGAGCAGTTCTTC. V gene TRBV29-1 combines with J gene TRBJ2-1, with D perhaps matching TRBD2 (5 bases). From germline, CDR1 is SQVTM and CDR2 ANQGSEA. The CDR3 loop spans 16 amino acids. V gave up 4 bases and J gave up 0 bases, with 16 bases separating them.

CDR3 in DNA: TGTGCCAGTAGCCGGGAGAATGAGCAGTTCTTC. Protein product: CASSRENEQFF. The genes are TRBV19 and TRBJ2-1; D possibly corresponds to TRBD2 (6 bases). The CDR3 is 11 residues long. The V end was cut by 6 bases, the J end by 7 bases, with 7 bases between. Looked up from germline, CDR1 is LNHDA and CDR2 is SQIVND (reference sequence).

This CDR3 reads CASSRSSGFSYNEQFF. DNA of the CDR3: TGTGCCAGCAGCCGCTCGTCGGGGTTTTCCTACAATGAGCAGTTCTTC. V gene TRBV7-9 combines with J gene TRBJ2-1; perhaps TRBD2 as D (5 bases). The V end lost 5 bases, the J end lost 1 base, and 15 bases lay between the germline ends. CDR1 SEHNR and CDR2 FQNEAQ come from the germline V gene (reference sequence). The CDR3 contains 16 residues.

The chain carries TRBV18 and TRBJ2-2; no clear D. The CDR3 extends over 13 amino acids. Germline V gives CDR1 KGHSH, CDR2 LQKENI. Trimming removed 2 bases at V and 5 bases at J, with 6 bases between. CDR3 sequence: CASSPSVTGELFF. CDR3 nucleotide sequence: TGTGCCAGCTCACCATCAGTGACCGGGGAGCTGTTTTTT.

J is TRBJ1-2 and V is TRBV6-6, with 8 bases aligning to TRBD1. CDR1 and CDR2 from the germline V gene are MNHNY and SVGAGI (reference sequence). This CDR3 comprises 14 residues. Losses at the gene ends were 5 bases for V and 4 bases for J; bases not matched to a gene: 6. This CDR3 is CASSQGARSYGYTF. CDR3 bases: TGTGCCAGCAGTCAGGGGGCACGAAGCTATGGCTACACCTTC.

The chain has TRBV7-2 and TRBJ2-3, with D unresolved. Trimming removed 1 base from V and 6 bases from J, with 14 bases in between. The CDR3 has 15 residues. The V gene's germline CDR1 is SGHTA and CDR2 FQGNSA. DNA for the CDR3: TGTGCCAGCAGCTTAGGTTACGCGGCGCTTGATACGCAGTATTTT. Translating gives CASSLGYAALDTQYF.

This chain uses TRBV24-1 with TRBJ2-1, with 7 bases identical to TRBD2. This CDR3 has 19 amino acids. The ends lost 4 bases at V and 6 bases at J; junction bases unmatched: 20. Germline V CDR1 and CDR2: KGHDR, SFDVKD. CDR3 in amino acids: CATSDSASGPRGVANEQFF. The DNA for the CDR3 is TGTGCCACCAGTGACTCCGCCTCGGGACCCCGGGGGGTGGCCAATGAGCAGTTCTTC.

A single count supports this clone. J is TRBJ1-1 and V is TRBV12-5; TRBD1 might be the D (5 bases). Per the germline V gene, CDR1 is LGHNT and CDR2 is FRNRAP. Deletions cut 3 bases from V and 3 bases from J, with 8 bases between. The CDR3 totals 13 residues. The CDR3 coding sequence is TGTGCTAGTGGTTTTCAGGGCTACACTGAAGCTTTCTTT. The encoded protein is CASGFQGYTEAFF.

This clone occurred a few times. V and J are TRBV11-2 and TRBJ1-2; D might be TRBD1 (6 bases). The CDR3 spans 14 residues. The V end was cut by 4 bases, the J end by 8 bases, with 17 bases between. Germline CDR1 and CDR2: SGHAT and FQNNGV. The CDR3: CASSSGEMRRGYTF. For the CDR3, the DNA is TGTGCCAGCAGCTCAGGGGAAATGAGGAGGGGCTACACCTTC.

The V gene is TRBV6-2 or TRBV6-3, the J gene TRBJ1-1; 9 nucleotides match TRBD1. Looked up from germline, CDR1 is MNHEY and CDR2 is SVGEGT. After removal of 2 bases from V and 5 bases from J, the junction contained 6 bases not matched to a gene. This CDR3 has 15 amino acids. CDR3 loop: CASSYGGQGRTEAFF. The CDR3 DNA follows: TGTGCCAGCAGTTACGGGGGACAGGGAAGGACTGAAGCTTTCTTT.

CDR3 sequence (DNA): TGTGCCTGGATTGCGGGAGGGCCCAGGGAGCAGTTCTTC. Translated, it gives CAWIAGGPREQFF. This chain connects TRBV30 to TRBJ2-1; the match to TRBD2 covers 9 bases. Germline V gives CDR1 GTSNPN, CDR2 SVGIG (reference sequence). The trim removed 4 bases at V and 10 bases at J, leaving 8 bases unmatched. There are 13 residues in the CDR3.

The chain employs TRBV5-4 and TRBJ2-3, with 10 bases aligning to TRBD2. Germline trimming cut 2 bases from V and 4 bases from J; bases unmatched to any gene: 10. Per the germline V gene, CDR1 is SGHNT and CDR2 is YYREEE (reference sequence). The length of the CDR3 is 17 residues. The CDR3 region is CASSFPRSGRAPDTQYF. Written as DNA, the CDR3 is TGTGCCAGCAGCTTCCCGCGGAGCGGGAGGGCCCCAGATACGCAGTATTTT.

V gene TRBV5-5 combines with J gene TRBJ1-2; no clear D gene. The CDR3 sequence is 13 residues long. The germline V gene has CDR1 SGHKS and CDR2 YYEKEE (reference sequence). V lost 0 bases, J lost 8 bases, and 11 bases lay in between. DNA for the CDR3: TGTGCCAGCAGCTTGGGGCGGGCCGTAGGCTACACCTTC. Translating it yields CASSLGRAVGYTF. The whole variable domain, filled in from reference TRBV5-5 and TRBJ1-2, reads DAGVTQSPTHLIKTRGQQVTLRCSPISGHKSVSWYQQVLGQGPQFIFQYYEKEERGRGNFPDRFSARQFPNYSSELNVNALLLGDSALYLCASSLGRAVGYTFGSGTRLTVV.

The CDR3, as DNA: TGTGCCAGCAGCTTCGGTAGCGGGAGTCGGTTGGAGACCCAGTACTTC. Residues: CASSFGSGSRLETQYF. The V and J genes are TRBV5-4 and TRBJ2-5; 9 bases agree with TRBD2. This CDR3 contains 16 residues. CDR1 and CDR2 from the germline V gene are SGHNT and YYREEE (reference sequence). V shed 2 bases, J shed 5 bases, and the junction held 10 bases outside the gene matches.

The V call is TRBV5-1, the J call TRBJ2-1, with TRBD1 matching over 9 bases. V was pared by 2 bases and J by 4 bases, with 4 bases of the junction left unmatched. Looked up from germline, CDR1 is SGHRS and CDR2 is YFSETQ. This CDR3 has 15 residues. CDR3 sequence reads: CASSFRQGGYNEQFF. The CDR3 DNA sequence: TGCGCCAGCAGCTTCCGACAGGGGGGATACAATGAGCAGTTCTTC.

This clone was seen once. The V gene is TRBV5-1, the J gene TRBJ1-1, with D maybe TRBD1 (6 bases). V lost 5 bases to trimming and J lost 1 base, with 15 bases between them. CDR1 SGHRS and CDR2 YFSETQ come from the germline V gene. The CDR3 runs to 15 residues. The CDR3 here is CASRGRTDQNTEAFF. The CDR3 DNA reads TGCGCCAGCAGGGGAAGGACAGATCAGAACACTGAAGCTTTCTTT.

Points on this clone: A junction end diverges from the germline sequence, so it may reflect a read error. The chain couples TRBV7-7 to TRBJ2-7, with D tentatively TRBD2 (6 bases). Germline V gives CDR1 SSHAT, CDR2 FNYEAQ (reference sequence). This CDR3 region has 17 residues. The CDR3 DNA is TGTGCTAGCAGCTTTGCACACGATACGCGGGGCTCCTACGAGCAGTACTTC. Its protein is CASSFAHDTRGSYEQYF.

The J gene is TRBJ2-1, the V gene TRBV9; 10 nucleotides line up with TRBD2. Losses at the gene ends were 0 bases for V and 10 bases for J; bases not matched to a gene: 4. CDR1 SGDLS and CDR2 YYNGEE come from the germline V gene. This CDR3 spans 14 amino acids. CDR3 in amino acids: CASSVALAGPEQFF. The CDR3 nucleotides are TGTGCCAGCAGCGTAGCACTAGCGGGACCCGAGCAGTTCTTC. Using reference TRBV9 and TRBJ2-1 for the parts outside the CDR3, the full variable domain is DSGVTQTPKHLITATGQRVTLRCSPRSGDLSVYWYQQSLDQGLQFLIQYYNGEERAKGNILERFSAQQFPDLHSELNLSSLELGDSALYFCASSVALAGPEQFFGPGTRLTVL.